This TCR beta chain originates from a study of human T cells and chemical hapten exposure. The V end was cut by 1 base, the J end by 3 bases, with 10 bases between. The CDR3 loop spans 14 amino acids. Germline-derived CDR1 and CDR2 are LGHDT and YNNKEL (reference sequence). Time point given: patch test 2, 6 weeks after DPC sensitization. Treatment in this sample: therapeutic diphenylcyclopropenone sensitization with weekly scalp DPC. TCRdb analysed the RACE reads with MiXCR anew, one entry per CDR3 protein. Here the sample spans fewer than 150,000 distinct CDR3 sequences, about an eighth being singletons.

The TCR sequence derives from a woman aged 45 to 65 with alopecia areata. Some clones in this sample may be carry-over from other donors' samples. The rearrangement uses TRBV3-1 and TRBJ2-7; TRBD2 is a possible D gene (6 bases). Source: whole blood, taken in connection with sensitization to the hapten diphenylcyclopropenone (DPC). CDR3 region: CASSQGYGSYEQYF. Here the CDR3 DNA reads TGTGCCAGCAGCCAAGGGTACGGGAGCTACGAGCAGTACTTC.